Each of the 18 T cell receptor beta chains below was sequenced from the same sample in a study of shared clonotypes between healthy human individuals (dated by TCRdb to between 2020 and 2021). The protocol used for the library was the immunoSEQ multiplex PCR assay. TCRdb holds this immuneACCESS table with in-frame rearrangements only. Some clones are missing; in checked studies, unresolved V genes explain under half, and the rest has no known cause. In this sample the table shows about 980,000 clones, 60% to 85% of which occur a single time. In total, the top ten clones hold about 1.5% of the sample. Sequencing was done on a sample of memory CD4+ T cells sorted from blood. Sample cell subset or site, as interpreted from the label and publication: CD45RA-negative fraction. All receptors come from a man aged 18 to 30 in good health.

CDR3 loop: CASSQDRQYEQYF. In nucleotides, the CDR3 is TGTGCCAGCAGCCAAGATCGCCAGTACGAGCAGTACTTC. The V and J genes are TRBV4-2 and TRBJ2-5; no firm D call. The DNA end lines up better with TRBJ2-7; the J call may be wrong. CDR1 LGHNA and CDR2 YNFKEQ come from the germline V gene. This CDR3 has 13 amino acids.

The chain couples TRBV6-6 to TRBJ2-2; D possibly corresponds to TRBD1 (5 bases). Trimming stripped 7 bases from V and 0 bases from J, with 15 bases between. In germline, CDR1 is MNHNY, CDR2 SVGAGI (reference sequence). The CDR3 is 16 amino acids. This CDR3 is CASTSSTGTNTGELFF. The DNA for the CDR3 is TGTGCCAGCACTTCAAGCACAGGCACGAACACCGGGGAGCTGTTTTTT.

The rearrangement links TRBV5-1 to TRBJ2-1, with 11 positions matching TRBD2. The germline V gene encodes CDR1 SGHRS and CDR2 YFSETQ. The trim removed 6 bases at V and 3 bases at J, leaving 5 bases unmatched. This CDR3 has 15 amino acids. CDR3 in amino acids: CASTSTSGGYNEQFF. The CDR3 DNA sequence: TGCGCCAGCACCTCTACTAGCGGGGGCTACAATGAGCAGTTCTTC.

J is TRBJ1-4 and V is TRBV18; D is possibly TRBD1 (5 bases). Deletions cut 8 bases from V and 2 bases from J, with 9 bases between. This CDR3 is 13 amino acids long. Germline CDR1 is KGHSH and CDR2 is LQKENI. In nucleotides, the CDR3 is TGTGCCAGCCGAGGGGTGACTAATGAAAAACTGTTTTTT. Translating it yields CASRGVTNEKLFF. The full variable domain, its missing parts supplied by reference TRBV18 and TRBJ1-4, is NAGVMQNPRHLVRRRGQEARLRCSPMKGHSHVYWYRQLPEEGLKFMVYLQKENIIDESGMPKERFSAEFPKEGPSILRIQQVVRGDSAAYFCASRGVTNEKLFFGSGTQLSVL.

The chain joins TRBV2 to TRBJ1-5; a possible D gene is TRBD1 (5 bases). Germline V CDR1 and CDR2: SNHLY, FYNNEI. Trimming removed 7 bases from V and 7 bases from J, with 17 bases in between. This CDR3 spans 14 amino acids. The CDR3 loop is CASKGPNAGQPQHF. The CDR3 coding sequence is TGTGCCAGCAAGGGACCCAACGCCGGACAGCCCCAGCATTTT. The full variable domain, rest sourced from reference TRBV2 and TRBJ1-5, is EPEVTQTPSHQVTQMGQEVILRCVPISNHLYFYWYRQILGQKVEFLVSFYNNEISEKSEIFDDQFSVERPDGSNFTLKIRSTKLEDSAMYFCASKGPNAGQPQHFGDGTRLSIL.

In this sample, this clone turned up once. V and J are TRBV28 and TRBJ1-6; D unresolved. The CDR3 has 17 residues. V lost 3 bases and J 2 bases, leaving 14 bases between the germline ends. The V gene's germline CDR1 is MDHEN and CDR2 SYDVKM. The CDR3 sequence is CASSFGSGVTYNSPLHF. CDR3 DNA: TGTGCCAGCAGTTTTGGGTCAGGAGTAACCTATAATTCACCCCTCCACTTT.

The chain is built from TRBV11-2 and TRBJ2-7, with a possible D match to TRBD1 (6 bases). The length of the CDR3 is 13 residues. Trimming took 3 bases from V and 6 from J, leaving 12 bases between them. Germline V gene data show CDR1 as SGHAT and CDR2 as FQNNGV. The CDR3 bases are TGTGCCAGCAGCTTCCGACAGGCCGCCGAGCAGTACTTC. Protein: CASSFRQAAEQYF.

The chain has TRBV11-1 and TRBJ2-7, with D hard to call. The CDR3 consists of 15 residues. CDR1 is SGHAT, CDR2 FQDESV, per germline (reference sequence). V was pared by 0 bases and J by 2 bases, with 11 bases between. The CDR3 coding sequence is TGTGCCAGCAGCTTAGCGTCGGACGGAACCTACGAGCAGTACTTC. This gives the protein CASSLASDGTYEQYF.

The genes are TRBV7-3 and TRBJ2-3; 10 bases align to TRBD2. The CDR3 runs 16 residues. J gave up 5 bases and V 1 base, and 6 bases lay outside the gene matches. Germline values: CDR1 SGHTA, CDR2 FQGTGA. This CDR3 is CASSLIPSGGKDTQYF. The CDR3 region has the DNA TGTGCCAGCAGCTTAATACCTAGCGGGGGCAAAGATACGCAGTATTTT.

This clone was seen just once. This rearrangement joins TRBV5-1 to TRBJ2-7; D is undetermined. Germline CDR1 reads SGHRS; CDR2 reads YFSETQ. Trimming took off 2 bases at V and 0 bases at J, with 6 bases between the two ends. The CDR3 runs 13 residues. The CDR3, as DNA: TGCGCCAGCAGCTTCGTCCTCTCCTACGAGCAGTACTTC. It specifies CASSFVLSYEQYF.

The J gene is TRBJ1-1, the V gene TRBV28; TRBD1 agrees at 9 bases. The length of the CDR3 is 15 residues. Per germline, CDR1 MDHEN and CDR2 SYDVKM. Losses at the gene ends were 5 bases for V and 1 base for J; bases not matched to a gene: 5. This CDR3 reads CASSPPGQGNTEAFF. CDR3 DNA sequence: TGTGCCAGCAGTCCCCCGGGACAGGGGAACACTGAAGCTTTCTTT.

The chain is built from TRBV5-1 and TRBJ1-5; D gene ambiguous. Germline V lookup: CDR1 SGHRS, CDR2 YFSETQ. The CDR3 has 15 residues. Trimming removed 5 bases from V and 1 base from J, with 13 bases in between. Written as DNA, the CDR3 is TGCGCCAGCAGTTTAAGCGGGGTAAGCAATCAGCCCCAGCATTTT. Residues: CASSLSGVSNQPQHF.

Points on this clone: The sample has other DNA sequences that encode this CDR3 too. The genes are TRBV29-1 and TRBJ1-1; no clear D gene. Germline-derived CDR1 and CDR2 are SQVTM and ANQGSEA. The CDR3 spans 10 residues. V was cut by 6 bases and J by 2 bases, with 4 bases left in between. CDR3 DNA sequence: TGCAGCGTCAAAAACACTGAAGCTTTCTTT. Protein: CSVKNTEAFF.

The chain combines TRBV5-6 with TRBJ2-7; no clear D gene. CDR3 size: 15 residues. Trimming left V 1 base short and J 0 bases short, with 11 bases between. Per the germline V gene, CDR1 is SGHDT and CDR2 is YYEEEE. This chain's CDR3 is CASSLRSISSYEQYF. CDR3 DNA sequence: TGTGCCAGCAGCTTGCGGTCCATCAGCTCCTACGAGCAGTACTTC.

The V gene is TRBV9, the J gene TRBJ2-1; no reliable D call. Germline V gene lookup returns CDR1 SGDLS and CDR2 YYNGEE. The CDR3 runs to 12 residues. V gave up 3 bases and J gave up 3 bases, with 4 bases separating them. CDR3 residues: CASSENYNEQFF. In DNA form, the CDR3 reads TGTGCCAGCAGCGAGAACTACAATGAGCAGTTCTTC.

The chain links TRBV4-1 to TRBJ1-5; possible D gene TRBD1, 6 bases. The V and J ends lost 1 base and 4 bases respectively, with 8 bases between them. Germline V CDR1 and CDR2: MGHRA, YSYEKL. There are 14 residues in the CDR3. This CDR3 is CASSQGGRNQPQHF. CDR3 nucleotide sequence: TGCGCCAGCAGCCAAGGGGGGCGAAATCAGCCCCAGCATTTT.

The rearrangement joins TRBV5-6 to TRBJ2-3; D gene ambiguous. From germline, CDR1 is SGHDT and CDR2 YYEEEE. This CDR3 is 12 amino acids long. V lost 4 bases and J lost 2, with 5 bases in between. The CDR3: CASSKDTDTQYF. As DNA, the CDR3 is TGTGCCAGCAGCAAAGACACAGATACGCAGTATTTT.

As to this clone: One end of the junction varies from germline; a read error may be responsible. The sample has other DNA sequences that encode this CDR3 too. This rearrangement joins TRBV18 to TRBJ2-6; TRBD1 might be the D (6 bases). The CDR3 spans 15 residues. Per germline, CDR1 KGHSH and CDR2 LQKENI. CDR3 coding DNA: TGTGCCAGCTCCCCACAGGGTACTGGGGCCAACGTCCTGACTTTC. Its translation is CASSPQGTGANVLTF.